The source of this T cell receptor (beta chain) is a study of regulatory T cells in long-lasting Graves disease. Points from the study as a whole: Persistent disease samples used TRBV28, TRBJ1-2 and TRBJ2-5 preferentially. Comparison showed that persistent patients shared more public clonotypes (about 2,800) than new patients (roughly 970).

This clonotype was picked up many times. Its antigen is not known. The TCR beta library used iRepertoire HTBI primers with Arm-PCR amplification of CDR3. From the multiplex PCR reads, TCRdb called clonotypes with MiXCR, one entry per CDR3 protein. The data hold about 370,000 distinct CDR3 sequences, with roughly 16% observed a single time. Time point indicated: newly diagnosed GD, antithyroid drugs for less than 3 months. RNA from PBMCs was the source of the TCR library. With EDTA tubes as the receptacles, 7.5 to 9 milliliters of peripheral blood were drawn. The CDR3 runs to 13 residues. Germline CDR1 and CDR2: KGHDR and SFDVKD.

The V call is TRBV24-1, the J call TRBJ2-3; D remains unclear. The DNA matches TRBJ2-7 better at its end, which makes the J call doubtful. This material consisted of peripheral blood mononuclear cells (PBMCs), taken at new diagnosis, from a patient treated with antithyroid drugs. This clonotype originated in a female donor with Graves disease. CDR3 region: CATSRQGYDEQYF. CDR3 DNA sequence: TGTGCCACCAGCAGGCAAGGGTACGACGAGCAGTACTTC.